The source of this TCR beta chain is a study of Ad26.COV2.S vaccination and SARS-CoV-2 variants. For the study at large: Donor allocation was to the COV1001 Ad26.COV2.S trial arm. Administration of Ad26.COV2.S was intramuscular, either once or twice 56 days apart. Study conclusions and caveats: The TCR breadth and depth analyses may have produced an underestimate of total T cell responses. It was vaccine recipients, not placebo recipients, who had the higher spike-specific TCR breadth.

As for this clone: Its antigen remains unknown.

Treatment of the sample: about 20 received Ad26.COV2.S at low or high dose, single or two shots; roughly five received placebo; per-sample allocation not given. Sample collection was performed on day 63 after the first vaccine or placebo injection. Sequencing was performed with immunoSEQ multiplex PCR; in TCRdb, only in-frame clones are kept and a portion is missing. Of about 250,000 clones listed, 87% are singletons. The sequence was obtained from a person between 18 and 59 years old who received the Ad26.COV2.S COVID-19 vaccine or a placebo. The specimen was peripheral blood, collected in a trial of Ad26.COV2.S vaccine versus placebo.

The CDR3: CAWRPGLGTDTQYF. CDR3 DNA sequence: TGTGCCTGGAGGCCGGGACTAGGAACAGATACGCAGTATTTT. The V and J genes are TRBV30 and TRBJ2-3; 8 positions agree with TRBD2. The CDR3 contains 14 residues. Trimming cost V 3 bases and J 3 bases; bases outside gene matches: 5. CDR1 GTSNPN and CDR2 SVGIG come from the germline V gene (reference sequence).